The entry below describes one TCR beta chain. Antigen unknown. TCRdb's table, derived via immunoSEQ multiplex PCR, lists solely in-frame clones and lacks some. Seen here are more than 1,200,000 clones, approximately 98.5% observed once, and the top ten hold roughly 0.35%. This entry is derived from a study of shared clonotypes between healthy human individuals. Study background: CD4 naive and CD4 memory each took three plates per donor, while CD8 naive took two and CD8 memory one.

V lost 5 bases to trimming and J lost 4 bases, with 14 bases between them. The CDR3 has 15 residues. Germline V gives CDR1 SGHTA, CDR2 FQGNSA. Study-level results: Generation probabilities of non-shared clonotypes were lower (relative to those shared by all four donors). The naive CD4 repertoires of four donors were compared, and approximately 5.3% of clonotypes were shared.

This receptor was obtained from a man under 40 in good health. Sequencing was done on a sample of naive CD4+ T cells sorted from blood. Subset in this sample: CD45RA+ positively selected. The J gene is TRBJ2-2, the V gene TRBV7-2, with D tentatively TRBD2 (6 bases). CDR3: CASSPQTSSTGELFF. The CDR3 nucleotides read TGTGCCAGCAGCCCCCAGACTAGTTCCACCGGGGAGCTGTTTTTT.